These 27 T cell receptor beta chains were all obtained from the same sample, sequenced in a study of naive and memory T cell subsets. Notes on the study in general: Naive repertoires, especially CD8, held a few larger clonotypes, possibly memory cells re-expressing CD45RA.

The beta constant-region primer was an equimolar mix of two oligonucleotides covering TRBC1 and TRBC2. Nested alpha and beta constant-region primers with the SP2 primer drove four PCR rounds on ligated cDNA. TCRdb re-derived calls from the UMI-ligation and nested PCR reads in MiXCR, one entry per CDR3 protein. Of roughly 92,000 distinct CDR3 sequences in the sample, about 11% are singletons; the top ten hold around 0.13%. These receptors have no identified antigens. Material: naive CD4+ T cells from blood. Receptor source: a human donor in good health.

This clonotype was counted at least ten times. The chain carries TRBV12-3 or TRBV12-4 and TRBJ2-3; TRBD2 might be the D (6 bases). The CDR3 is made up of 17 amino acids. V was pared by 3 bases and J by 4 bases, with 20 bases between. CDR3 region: CASSFSSGTGESDTQYF. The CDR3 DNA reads TGTGCCAGCAGTTTCTCTTCGGGGACGGGAGAATCAGATACGCAGTATTTT.

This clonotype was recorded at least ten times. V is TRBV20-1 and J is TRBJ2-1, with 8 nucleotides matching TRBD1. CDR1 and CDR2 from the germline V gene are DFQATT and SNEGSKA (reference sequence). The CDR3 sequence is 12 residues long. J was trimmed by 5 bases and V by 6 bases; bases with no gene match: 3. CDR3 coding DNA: TGCAGTGCACAGGGGGTTAACAATGAGCAGTTCTTC. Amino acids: CSAQGVNNEQFF.

CDR3 nucleotide sequence: TGTGCCAGCAGTTCAAGAGGGACAGGGGGCTACGAGCAGTACTTC. Amino acid sequence: CASSSRGTGGYEQYF. The chain couples TRBV7-2 to TRBJ2-7; TRBD1 matches at 11 bases. From germline, CDR1 is SGHTA and CDR2 FQGNSA. CDR3 length: 15 residues. V lost 6 bases and J lost 3; bases outside the gene matches: 7.

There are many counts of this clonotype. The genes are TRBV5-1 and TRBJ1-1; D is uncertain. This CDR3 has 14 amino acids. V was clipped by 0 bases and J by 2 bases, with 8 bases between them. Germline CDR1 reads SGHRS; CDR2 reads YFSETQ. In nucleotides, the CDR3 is TGCGCCAGCAGCTTGGCCCAGGTTAACACTGAAGCTTTCTTT. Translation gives CASSLAQVNTEAFF. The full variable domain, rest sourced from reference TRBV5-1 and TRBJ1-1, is KAGVTQTPRYLIKTRGQQVTLSCSPISGHRSVSWYQQTPGQGLQFLFEYFSETQRNKGNFPGRFSGRQFSNSRSEMNVSTLELGDSALYLCASSLAQVNTEAFFGQGTRLTVV.

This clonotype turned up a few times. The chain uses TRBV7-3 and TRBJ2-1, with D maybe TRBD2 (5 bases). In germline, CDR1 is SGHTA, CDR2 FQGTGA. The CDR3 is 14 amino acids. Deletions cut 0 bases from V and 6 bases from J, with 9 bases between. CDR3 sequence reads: CASSLTPGVNEQFF. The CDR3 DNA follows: TGTGCCAGCAGCTTAACGCCCGGGGTCAATGAGCAGTTCTTC.

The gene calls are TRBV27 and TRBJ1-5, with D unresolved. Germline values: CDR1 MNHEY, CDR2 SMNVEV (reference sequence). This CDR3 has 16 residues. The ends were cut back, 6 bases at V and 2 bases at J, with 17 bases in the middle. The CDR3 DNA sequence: TGTGCCAGCAGCTCAGTCGGGCGCGGAGGCAATCAGCCCCAGCATTTT. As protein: CASSSVGRGGNQPQHF.

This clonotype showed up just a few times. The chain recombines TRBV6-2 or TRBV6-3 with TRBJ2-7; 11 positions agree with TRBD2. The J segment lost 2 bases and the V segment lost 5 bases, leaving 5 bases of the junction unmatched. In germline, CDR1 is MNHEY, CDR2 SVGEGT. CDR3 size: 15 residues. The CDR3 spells CASSSSGRAPYEQYF. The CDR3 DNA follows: TGTGCCAGCAGTAGTAGCGGGAGGGCCCCCTACGAGCAGTACTTC.

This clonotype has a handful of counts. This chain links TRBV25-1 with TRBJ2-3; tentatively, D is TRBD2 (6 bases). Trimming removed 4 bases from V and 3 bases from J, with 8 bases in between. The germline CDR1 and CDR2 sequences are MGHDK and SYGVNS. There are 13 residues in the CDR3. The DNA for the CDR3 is TGTGCCAGCAGTGCTGCGGGGACAGATACGCAGTATTTT. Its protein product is CASSAAGTDTQYF.

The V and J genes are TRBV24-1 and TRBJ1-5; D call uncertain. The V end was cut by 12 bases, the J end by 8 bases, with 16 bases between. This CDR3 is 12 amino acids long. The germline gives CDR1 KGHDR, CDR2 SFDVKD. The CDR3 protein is CAPRAIREPQHF. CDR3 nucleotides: TGTGCCCCCCGGGCCATCCGGGAGCCCCAGCATTTT.

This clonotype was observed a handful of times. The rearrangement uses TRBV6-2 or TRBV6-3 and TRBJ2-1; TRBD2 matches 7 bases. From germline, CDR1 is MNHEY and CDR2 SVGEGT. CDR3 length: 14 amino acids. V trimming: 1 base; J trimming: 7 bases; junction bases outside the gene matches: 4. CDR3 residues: CASSYFGLGNEQFF. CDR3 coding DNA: TGTGCCAGCAGTTACTTCGGACTAGGGAATGAGCAGTTCTTC.

CDR3 sequence: CASSPIDTSGNTIYF. The CDR3, as DNA: TGTGCCAGCTCACCAATCGACACCTCTGGAAACACCATATATTTT. The V call is TRBV18, the J call TRBJ1-3; D remains unclear. V was shortened by 2 bases and J by 0 bases, with 8 bases between the two germline ends. The CDR3 totals 15 residues. The germline V gene encodes CDR1 KGHSH and CDR2 LQKENI.

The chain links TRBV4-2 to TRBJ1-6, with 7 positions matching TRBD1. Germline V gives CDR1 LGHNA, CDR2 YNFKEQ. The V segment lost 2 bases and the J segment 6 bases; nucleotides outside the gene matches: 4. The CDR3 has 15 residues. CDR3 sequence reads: CASSQYWDSNSPLHF. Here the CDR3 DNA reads TGTGCCAGCAGCCAATATTGGGACAGTAATTCACCCCTCCACTTT.

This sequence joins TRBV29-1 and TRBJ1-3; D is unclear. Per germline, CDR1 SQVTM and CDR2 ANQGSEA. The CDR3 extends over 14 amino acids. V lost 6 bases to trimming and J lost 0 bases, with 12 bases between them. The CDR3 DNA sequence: TGCAGCGTCTCCGACCGTCACTCTGGAAACACCATATATTTT. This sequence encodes CSVSDRHSGNTIYF.

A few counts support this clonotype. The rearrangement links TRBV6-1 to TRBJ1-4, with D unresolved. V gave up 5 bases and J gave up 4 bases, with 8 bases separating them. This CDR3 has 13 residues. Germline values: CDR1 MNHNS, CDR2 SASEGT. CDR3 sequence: CASSSSNNEKLFF. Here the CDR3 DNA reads TGTGCCAGCAGTTCCTCGAATAATGAAAAACTGTTTTTT.

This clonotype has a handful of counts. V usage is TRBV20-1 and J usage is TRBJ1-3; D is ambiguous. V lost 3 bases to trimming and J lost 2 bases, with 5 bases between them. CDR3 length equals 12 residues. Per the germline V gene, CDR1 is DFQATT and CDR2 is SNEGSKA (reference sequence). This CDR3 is CSARVPGNTIYF. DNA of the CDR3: TGCAGTGCTAGGGTCCCTGGAAACACCATATATTTT.

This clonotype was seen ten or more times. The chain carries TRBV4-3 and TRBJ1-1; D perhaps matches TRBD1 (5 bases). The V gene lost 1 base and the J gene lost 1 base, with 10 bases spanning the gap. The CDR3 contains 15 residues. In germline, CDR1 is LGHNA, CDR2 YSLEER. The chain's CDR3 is CASSQADRPNTEAFF. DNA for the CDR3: TGCGCCAGCAGCCAAGCAGACAGACCGAACACTGAAGCTTTCTTT.

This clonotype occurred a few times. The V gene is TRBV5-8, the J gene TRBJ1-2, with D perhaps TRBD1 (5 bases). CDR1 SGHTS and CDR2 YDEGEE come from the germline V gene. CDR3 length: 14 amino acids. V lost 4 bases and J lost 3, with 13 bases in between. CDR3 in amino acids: CASSTHGTDYGYTF. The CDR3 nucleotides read TGTGCCAGCAGCACGCATGGGACGGACTATGGCTACACCTTC.

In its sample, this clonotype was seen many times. CDR3 in amino acids: CASSRGRGTGVVETQYF. CDR3 nucleotides: TGCGCCAGCAGCCGAGGAAGGGGGACCGGGGTTGTGGAGACCCAGTACTTC. The rearrangement links TRBV4-3 to TRBJ2-5; the D gene is possibly TRBD1 (6 bases). V gave up 4 bases and J gave up 5 bases, with 23 bases separating them. The CDR3 extends over 17 amino acids. Per germline, CDR1 LGHNA and CDR2 YSLEER.

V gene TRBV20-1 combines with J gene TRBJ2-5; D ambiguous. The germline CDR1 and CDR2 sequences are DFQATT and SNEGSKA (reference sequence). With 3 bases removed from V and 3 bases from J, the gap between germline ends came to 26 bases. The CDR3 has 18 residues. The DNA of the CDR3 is TGCAGTGCTAGTTCGCTAGTCTATGGAAAATGGGGAAAAGAGACCCAGTACTTC. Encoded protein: CSASSLVYGKWGKETQYF.

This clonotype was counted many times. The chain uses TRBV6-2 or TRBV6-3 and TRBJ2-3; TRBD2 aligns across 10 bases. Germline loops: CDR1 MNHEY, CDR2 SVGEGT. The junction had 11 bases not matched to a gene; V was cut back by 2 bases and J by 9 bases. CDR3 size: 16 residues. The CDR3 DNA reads TGTGCCAGCAGTTACGGCGGACTAGCGGAGGAGTTGACGCAGTATTTT. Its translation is CASSYGGLAEELTQYF.

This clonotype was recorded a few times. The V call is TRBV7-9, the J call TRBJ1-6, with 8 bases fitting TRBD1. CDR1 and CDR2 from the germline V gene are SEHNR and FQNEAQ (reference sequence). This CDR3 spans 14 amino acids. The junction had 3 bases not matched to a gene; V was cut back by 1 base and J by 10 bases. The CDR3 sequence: CASSLVDRESPLHF. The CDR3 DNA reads TGTGCCAGCAGCTTAGTGGACAGGGAATCACCCCTCCACTTT.

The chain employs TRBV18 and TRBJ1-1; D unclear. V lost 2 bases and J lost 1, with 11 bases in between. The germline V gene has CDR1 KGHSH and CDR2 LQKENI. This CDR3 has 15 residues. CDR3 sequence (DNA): TGTGCCAGCTCACCATGGGAAGCACCGAACACTGAAGCTTTCTTT. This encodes CASSPWEAPNTEAFF.

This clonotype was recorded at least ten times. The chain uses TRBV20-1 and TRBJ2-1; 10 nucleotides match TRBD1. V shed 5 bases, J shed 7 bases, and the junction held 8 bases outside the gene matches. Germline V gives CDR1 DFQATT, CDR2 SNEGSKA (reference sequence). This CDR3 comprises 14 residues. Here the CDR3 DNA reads TGCAGTGCTCCCGGGCGGGACAGGGGTAATGAGCAGTTCTTC. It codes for CSAPGRDRGNEQFF.

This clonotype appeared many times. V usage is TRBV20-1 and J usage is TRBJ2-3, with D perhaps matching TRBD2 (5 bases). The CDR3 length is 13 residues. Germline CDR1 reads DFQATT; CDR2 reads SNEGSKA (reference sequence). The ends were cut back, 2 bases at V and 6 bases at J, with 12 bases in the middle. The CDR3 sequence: CSARHPSLDTQYF. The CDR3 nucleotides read TGCAGTGCTAGACACCCTAGCTTGGATACGCAGTATTTT.

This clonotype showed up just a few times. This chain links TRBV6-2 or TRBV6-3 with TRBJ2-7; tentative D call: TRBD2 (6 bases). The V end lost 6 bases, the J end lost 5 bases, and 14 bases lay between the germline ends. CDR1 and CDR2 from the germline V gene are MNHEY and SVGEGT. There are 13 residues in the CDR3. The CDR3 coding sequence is TGTGCCAGCAGAAAACCGGGACTGAACGAGCAGTACTTC. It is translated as CASRKPGLNEQYF.

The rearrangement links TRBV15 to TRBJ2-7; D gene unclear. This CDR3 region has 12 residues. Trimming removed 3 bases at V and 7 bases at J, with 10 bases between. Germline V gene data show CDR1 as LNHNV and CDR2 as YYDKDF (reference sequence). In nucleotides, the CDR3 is TGTGCCACCAGCAGCGGAGTATGGGAGCAGTACTTC. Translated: CATSSGVWEQYF.

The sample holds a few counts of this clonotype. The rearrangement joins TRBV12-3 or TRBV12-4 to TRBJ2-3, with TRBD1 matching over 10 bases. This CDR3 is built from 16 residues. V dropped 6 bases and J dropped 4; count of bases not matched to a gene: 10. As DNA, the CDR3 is TGTGCCAGCAGCCTTGACAGGGGGCATCTCCCAGATACGCAGTATTTT. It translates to CASSLDRGHLPDTQYF.